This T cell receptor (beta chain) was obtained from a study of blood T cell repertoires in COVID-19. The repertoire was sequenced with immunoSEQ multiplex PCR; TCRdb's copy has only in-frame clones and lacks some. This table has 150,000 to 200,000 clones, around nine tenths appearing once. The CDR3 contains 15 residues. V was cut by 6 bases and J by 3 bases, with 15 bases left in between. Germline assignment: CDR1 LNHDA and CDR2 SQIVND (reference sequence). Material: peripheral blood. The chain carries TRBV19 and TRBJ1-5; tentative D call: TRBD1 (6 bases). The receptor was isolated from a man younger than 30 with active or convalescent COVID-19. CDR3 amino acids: CASSKQGLFNQPQHF. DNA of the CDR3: TGTGCCAGTAGCAAACAGGGTCTATTCAATCAGCCCCAGCATTTT.